This TCR beta chain was profiled in a study of shared clonotypes between healthy human individuals. General study points: Naive subsets generally had larger estimated richness than memory subsets. Non-shared clonotypes had lower generation probabilities than clonotypes shared by all four sorted-subset donors. The sharing of 5% to 6.5% of naive CD4 clonotypes was seen across several donors.

CD45RO-negative CD8 cells positively selected for CCR7 made up the naive population, which excluded terminally differentiated effector memory CD45RA+ cells. In the case of this clone: Its antigen remains unknown.

The assay used deep level. The table came from immunoSEQ multiplex PCR; TCRdb's copy has only in-frame clones and leaves some out. The top ten clones hold around 0.21% of a sample with hundreds of thousands of clones, about 96% of them seen once. J was trimmed by 8 bases and V by 10 bases; bases with no gene match: 8. CDR3 length equals 13 residues. Germline CDR1 and CDR2: LNHDA and SQIVND (reference sequence). The sequence derives from a man aged 30-40 years in good health. The chain carries TRBV19 and TRBJ2-1; 10 bases map to TRBD2. Sequencing was performed on naive CD8+ T cells sorted from blood. The CDR3 bases are TGTGCCACCTCGGGACTAGCGTTCGATGAGCAGTTCTTC. Translation: CATSGLAFDEQFF.